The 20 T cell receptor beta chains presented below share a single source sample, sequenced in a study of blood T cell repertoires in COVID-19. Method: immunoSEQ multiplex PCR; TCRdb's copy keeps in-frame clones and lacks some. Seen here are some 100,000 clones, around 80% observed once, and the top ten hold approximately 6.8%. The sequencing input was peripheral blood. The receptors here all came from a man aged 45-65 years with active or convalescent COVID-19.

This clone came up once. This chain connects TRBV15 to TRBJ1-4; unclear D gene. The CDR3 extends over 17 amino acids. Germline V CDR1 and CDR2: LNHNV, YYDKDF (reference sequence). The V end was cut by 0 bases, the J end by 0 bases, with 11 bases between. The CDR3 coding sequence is TGTGCCACCAGCAGAGATGGGCAGGCAACAACTAATGAAAAACTGTTTTTT. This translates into CATSRDGQATTNEKLFF.

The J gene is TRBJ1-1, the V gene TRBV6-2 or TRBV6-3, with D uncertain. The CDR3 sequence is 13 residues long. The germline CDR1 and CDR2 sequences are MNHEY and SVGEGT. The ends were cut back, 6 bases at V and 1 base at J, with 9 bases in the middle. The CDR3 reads CASSLFQNTEAFF. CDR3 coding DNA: TGTGCCAGCAGCCTTTTTCAGAACACTGAAGCTTTCTTT.

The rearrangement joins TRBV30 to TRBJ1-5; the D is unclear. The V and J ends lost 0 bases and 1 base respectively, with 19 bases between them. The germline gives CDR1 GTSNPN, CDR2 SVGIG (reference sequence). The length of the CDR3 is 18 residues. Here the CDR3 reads CAWSVRGSTVGSNQPQHF. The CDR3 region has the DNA TGTGCCTGGAGTGTCCGAGGGTCAACAGTGGGGAGCAATCAGCCCCAGCATTTT.

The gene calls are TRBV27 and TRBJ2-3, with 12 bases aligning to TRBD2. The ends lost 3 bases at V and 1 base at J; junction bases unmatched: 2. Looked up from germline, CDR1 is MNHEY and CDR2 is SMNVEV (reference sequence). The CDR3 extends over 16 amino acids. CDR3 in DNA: TGTGCCAGCAGTTTGCGACTAGCGGGGGGCACAGATACGCAGTATTTT. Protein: CASSLRLAGGTDTQYF.

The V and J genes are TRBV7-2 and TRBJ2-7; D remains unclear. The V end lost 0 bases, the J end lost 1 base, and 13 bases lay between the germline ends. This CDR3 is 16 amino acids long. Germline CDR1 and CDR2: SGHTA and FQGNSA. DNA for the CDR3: TGTGCCAGCAGCTTAGCATTCTCGTCTAGTTCCTACGAGCAGTACTTC. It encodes CASSLAFSSSSYEQYF.

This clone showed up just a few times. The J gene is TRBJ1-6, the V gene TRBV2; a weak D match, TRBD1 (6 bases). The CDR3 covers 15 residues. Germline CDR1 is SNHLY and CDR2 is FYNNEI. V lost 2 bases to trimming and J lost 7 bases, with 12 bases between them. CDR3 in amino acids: CASSENRVGNSPLHF. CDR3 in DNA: TGTGCCAGCAGTGAAAACAGGGTAGGGAATTCACCCCTCCACTTT.

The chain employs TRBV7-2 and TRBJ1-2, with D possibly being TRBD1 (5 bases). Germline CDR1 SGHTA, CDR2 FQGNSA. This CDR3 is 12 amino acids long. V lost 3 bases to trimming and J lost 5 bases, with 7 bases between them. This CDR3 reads CASSLSGYGYTF. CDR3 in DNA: TGTGCCAGCAGCTTGTCAGGGTATGGCTACACCTTC.

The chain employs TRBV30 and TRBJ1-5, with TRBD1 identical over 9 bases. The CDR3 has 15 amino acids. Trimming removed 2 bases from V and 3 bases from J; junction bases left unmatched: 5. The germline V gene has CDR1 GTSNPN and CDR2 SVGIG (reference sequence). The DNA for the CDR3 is TGTGCCTGGAGTCCGGGACAGGGTAACAATCAGCCCCAGCATTTT. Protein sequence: CAWSPGQGNNQPQHF.

CDR3 DNA: TGTGCCAGCAGCTTATTCTGGGGGGGGACCAACAATGAGCAGTTCTTC. It specifies CASSLFWGGTNNEQFF. The chain is built from TRBV7-6 and TRBJ2-1; 7 nucleotides match TRBD2. Germline-derived CDR1 and CDR2 are SGHVS and FNYEAQ. The junction had 9 bases not matched to a gene; V was cut back by 2 bases and J by 5 bases. There are 16 residues in the CDR3.

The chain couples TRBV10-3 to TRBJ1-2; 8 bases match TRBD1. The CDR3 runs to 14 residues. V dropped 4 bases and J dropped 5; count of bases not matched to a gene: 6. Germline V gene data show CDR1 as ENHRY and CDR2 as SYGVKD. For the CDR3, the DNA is TGTGCCATCAGTGGGACAGGGAGTGGATATGGCTACACCTTC. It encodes CAISGTGSGYGYTF.

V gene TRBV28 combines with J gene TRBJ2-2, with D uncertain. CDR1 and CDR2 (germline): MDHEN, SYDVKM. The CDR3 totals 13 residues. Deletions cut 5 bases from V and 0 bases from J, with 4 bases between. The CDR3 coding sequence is TGTGCCAGCAGTGCAGCGAACACCGGGGAGCTGTTTTTT. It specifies CASSAANTGELFF.

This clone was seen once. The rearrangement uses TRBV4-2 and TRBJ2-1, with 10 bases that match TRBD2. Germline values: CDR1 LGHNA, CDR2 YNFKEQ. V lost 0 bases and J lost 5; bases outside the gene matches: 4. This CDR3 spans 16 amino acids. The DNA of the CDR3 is TGTGCCAGCAGCCAAGAGGGACTAGCGTCGAACAATGAGCAGTTCTTC. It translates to CASSQEGLASNNEQFF.

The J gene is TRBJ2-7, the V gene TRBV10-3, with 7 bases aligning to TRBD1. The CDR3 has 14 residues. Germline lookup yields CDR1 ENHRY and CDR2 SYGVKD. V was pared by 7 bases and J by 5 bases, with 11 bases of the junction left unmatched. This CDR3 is CAITNEGARDEQYF. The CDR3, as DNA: TGTGCCATCACCAACGAGGGGGCTCGGGACGAGCAGTACTTC.

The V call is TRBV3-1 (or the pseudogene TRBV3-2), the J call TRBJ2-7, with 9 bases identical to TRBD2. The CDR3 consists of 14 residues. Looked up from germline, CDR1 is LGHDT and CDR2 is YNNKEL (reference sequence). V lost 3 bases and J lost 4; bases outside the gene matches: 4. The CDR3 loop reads CASSQASGVYEQYF. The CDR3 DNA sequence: TGTGCCAGCAGCCAGGCTAGCGGGGTGTACGAGCAGTACTTC.

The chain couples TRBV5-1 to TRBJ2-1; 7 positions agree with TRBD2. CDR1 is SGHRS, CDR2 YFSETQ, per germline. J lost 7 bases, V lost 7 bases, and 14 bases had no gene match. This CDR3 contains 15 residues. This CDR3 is CASATSPTTRNEQFF. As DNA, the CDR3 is TGCGCCAGCGCGACTAGCCCTACCACGCGGAATGAGCAGTTCTTC. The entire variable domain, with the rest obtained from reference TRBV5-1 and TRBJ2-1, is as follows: KAGVTQTPRYLIKTRGQQVTLSCSPISGHRSVSWYQQTPGQGLQFLFEYFSETQRNKGNFPGRFSGRQFSNSRSEMNVSTLELGDSALYLCASATSPTTRNEQFFGPGTRLTVL.

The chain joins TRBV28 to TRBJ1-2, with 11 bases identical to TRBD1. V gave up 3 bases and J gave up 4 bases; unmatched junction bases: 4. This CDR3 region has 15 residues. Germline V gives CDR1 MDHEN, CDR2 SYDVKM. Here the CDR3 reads CASSLGQGELYGYTF. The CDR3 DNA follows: TGTGCCAGCAGTTTGGGACAGGGGGAACTCTATGGCTACACCTTC.

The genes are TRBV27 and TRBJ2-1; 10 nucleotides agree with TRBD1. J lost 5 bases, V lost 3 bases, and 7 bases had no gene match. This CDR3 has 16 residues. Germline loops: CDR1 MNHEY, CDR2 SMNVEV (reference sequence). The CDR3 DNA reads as TGTGCCAGCAGTTTCCCCGGGACAGGGGAAAACAATGAGCAGTTCTTC. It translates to CASSFPGTGENNEQFF.

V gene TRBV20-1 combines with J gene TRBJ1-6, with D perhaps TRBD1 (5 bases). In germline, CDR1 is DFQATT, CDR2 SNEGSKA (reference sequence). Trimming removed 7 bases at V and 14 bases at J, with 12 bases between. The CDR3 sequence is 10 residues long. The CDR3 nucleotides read TGCAGTGGGGGCTCAGGGACCCTCCACTTT. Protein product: CSGGSGTLHF.

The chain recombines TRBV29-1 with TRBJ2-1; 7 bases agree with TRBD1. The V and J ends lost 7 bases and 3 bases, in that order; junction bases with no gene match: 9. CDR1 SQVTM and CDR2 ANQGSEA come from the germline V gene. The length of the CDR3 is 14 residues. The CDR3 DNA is TGCAGCGGCCAAGGGGGCGAAGACTACAATGAGCAGTTCTTC. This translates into CSGQGGEDYNEQFF.

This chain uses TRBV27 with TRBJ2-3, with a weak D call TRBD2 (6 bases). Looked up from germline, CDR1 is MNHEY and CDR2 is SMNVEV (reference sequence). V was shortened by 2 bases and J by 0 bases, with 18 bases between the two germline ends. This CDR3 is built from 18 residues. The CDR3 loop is CASSLVFPEGTSTDTQYF. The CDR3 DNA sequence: TGTGCCAGCAGTTTAGTATTCCCCGAGGGGACTAGCACAGATACGCAGTATTTT.